A single sample is the source of the 29 T cell receptor beta chains below, sequenced in a study of blood T cell repertoires in COVID-19. Clones were sequenced by immunoSEQ multiplex PCR, and TCRdb holds only the in-frame ones, with some missing. The sample gives under 85,000 clones, about three quarters of which show up once; around a sixth is in the top ten. The material sequenced was peripheral blood. The source of these receptors is an elderly man with acute or convalescent COVID-19.

The V and J genes are TRBV10-2 and TRBJ2-5; 12 bases fit TRBD1. Trimming cost V 3 bases and J 4 bases; bases outside gene matches: 3. From germline, CDR1 is WSHSY and CDR2 SAAADI. CDR3 size: 15 residues. CDR3 sequence (DNA): TGCGCCAGCAGTGACGGGACAGGGGGCCGAGAGACCCAGTACTTC. Residues: CASSDGTGGRETQYF.

The genes are TRBV11-2 and TRBJ1-2; possibly TRBD1 for D (5 bases). This CDR3 comprises 15 residues. V lost 4 bases and J 4 bases, leaving 16 bases between the germline ends. Germline lookup yields CDR1 SGHAT and CDR2 FQNNGV. The CDR3 sequence is CASSYSGGSPYGYTF. In DNA form, the CDR3 reads TGTGCCAGCAGCTATTCGGGGGGGAGTCCCTATGGCTACACCTTC.

The chain combines TRBV29-1 with TRBJ2-3, with TRBD2 matching 7 bases. Germline loops: CDR1 SQVTM, CDR2 ANQGSEA. J lost 2 bases, V lost 4 bases, and 9 bases had no gene match. The CDR3 has 15 amino acids. The DNA for the CDR3 is TGCAGCGTTGGGGGGGGAGCGGGAAACACAGATACGCAGTATTTT. Translating it yields CSVGGGAGNTDTQYF.

The chain recombines TRBV5-4 with TRBJ2-1; 7 bases line up with TRBD1. V lost 6 bases, J lost 5 bases, and 5 bases stayed unmatched. The germline gives CDR1 SGHNT, CDR2 YYREEE (reference sequence). The CDR3 contains 13 residues. The CDR3, as DNA: TGTGCCAGCATCCTAGGGACAGACAATGAGCAGTTCTTC. Amino acids: CASILGTDNEQFF. The whole variable domain, remainder taken from reference TRBV5-4 and TRBJ2-1, is ETGVTQSPTHLIKTRGQQVTLRCSSQSGHNTVSWYQQALGQGPQFIFQYYREEENGRGNFPPRFSGLQFPNYSSELNVNALELDDSALYLCASILGTDNEQFFGPGTRLTVL.

This chain connects TRBV5-1 to TRBJ2-2; perhaps TRBD1 as D (6 bases). The V gene lost 1 base and the J gene lost 1 base, with 14 bases spanning the gap. In germline, CDR1 is SGHRS, CDR2 YFSETQ. The CDR3 contains 17 residues. CDR3 coding DNA: TGCGCCAGCAGCTTGTGGCAGGACAGAAAGAACACCGGGGAGCTGTTTTTT. It yields the protein CASSLWQDRKNTGELFF.

This clone was seen only once. The V and J genes are TRBV6-1 and TRBJ2-3; D uncertain. V was clipped by 3 bases and J by 8 bases, with 9 bases between them. The V gene's germline CDR1 is MNHNS and CDR2 SASEGT. The length of the CDR3 is 12 residues. The DNA for the CDR3 is TGTGCCAGCAGTGACACCGTCGGTACGCAGTATTTT. Translated: CASSDTVGTQYF.

The chain carries TRBV2 and TRBJ2-5; D is perhaps TRBD2 (5 bases). The germline V gene encodes CDR1 SNHLY and CDR2 FYNNEI. Trimming removed 5 bases at V and 4 bases at J, with 11 bases between. The CDR3 runs to 13 residues. The CDR3 loop is CASSSLEGETQYF. In DNA form, the CDR3 reads TGTGCCAGCAGTTCACTAGAGGGAGAGACCCAGTACTTC.

The gene calls are TRBV7-2 and TRBJ2-2; 7 nucleotides agree with TRBD1. The CDR3 extends over 14 amino acids. CDR1 and CDR2 (germline): SGHTA, FQGNSA. J gave up 6 bases and V 6 bases, and 7 bases lay outside the gene matches. CDR3 coding DNA: TGTGCCAGCAGGGATAACAGGGGTCCCGGGGAGCTGTTTTTT. This sequence encodes CASRDNRGPGELFF.

This clone was seen only a few times. The rearrangement links TRBV18 to TRBJ1-1; no reliable D call. CDR1 is KGHSH, CDR2 LQKENI, per germline. V was trimmed by 1 base and J by 4 bases, leaving 10 bases between them. CDR3 length: 14 residues. The CDR3 DNA is TGTGCCAGCTCACCACTAGCTGAGGGCACTGAAGCTTTCTTT. Its protein is CASSPLAEGTEAFF.

J is TRBJ2-2 and V is TRBV18, with D maybe TRBD2 (6 bases). The V end lost 4 bases, the J end lost 4 bases, and 16 bases lay between the germline ends. CDR3 length: 16 amino acids. CDR1 and CDR2 from the germline V gene are KGHSH and LQKENI. The CDR3 sequence is CASSLSFGTGTGELFF. The CDR3 nucleotides read TGTGCCAGCTCACTTTCTTTTGGGACTGGCACCGGGGAGCTGTTTTTT.

V and J are TRBV19 and TRBJ1-3, with a possible D match to TRBD1 (6 bases). The CDR3 is made up of 14 amino acids. Germline V lookup: CDR1 LNHDA, CDR2 SQIVND (reference sequence). V lost 7 bases and J 1 base, leaving 11 bases between the germline ends. This CDR3 is CASTEQGSGNTIYF. For the CDR3, the DNA is TGTGCCAGTACGGAACAGGGTTCTGGAAACACCATATATTTT. The full variable domain, completed using reference TRBV19 and TRBJ1-3, is DGGITQSPKYLFRKEGQNVTLSCEQNLNHDAMYWYRQDPGQGLRLIYYSQIVNDFQKGDIAEGYSVSREKKESFPLTVTSAQKNPTAFYLCASTEQGSGNTIYFGEGSWLTVV.

This chain joins TRBV5-1 and TRBJ2-7; maybe TRBD2 (5 bases). Per the germline V gene, CDR1 is SGHRS and CDR2 is YFSETQ. CDR3 length: 16 amino acids. The V and J ends lost 0 bases and 4 bases respectively, with 17 bases between them. The CDR3 DNA sequence: TGCGCCAGCAGCTTGGGAGGGCACAGTCCATCTTACGAGCAGTACTTC. Its translation is CASSLGGHSPSYEQYF.

The CDR3 DNA reads as TGTGCCAGCAGTTCCATACAGGAGCGGGGTGGCTACACCTTC. Protein: CASSSIQERGGYTF. The chain carries TRBV27 and TRBJ1-2; maybe TRBD1 (5 bases). Between the trimmed V and J ends, which lost 4 bases and 7 bases, there was a span of 16 bases. Germline lookup yields CDR1 MNHEY and CDR2 SMNVEV (reference sequence). The CDR3 totals 14 residues.

The chain carries TRBV7-3 and TRBJ1-1; no firm D call. Germline V gene lookup returns CDR1 SGHTA and CDR2 FQGTGA. The CDR3 runs to 11 residues. V was pared by 3 bases and J by 7 bases, with 6 bases between. CDR3 bases: TGTGCCAGCAGCTTGGGCAGTGAAGCTTTCTTT. It specifies CASSLGSEAFF.

CDR3 nucleotide sequence: TGTGCCAGCAGCTCGGACATCCAAGAGACCCAGTACTTC. Its translation is CASSSDIQETQYF. The chain has TRBV2 and TRBJ2-5; perhaps TRBD1 as D (5 bases). V shed 6 bases and J shed 1 base, with 9 bases lying between them. Looked up from germline, CDR1 is SNHLY and CDR2 is FYNNEI. This CDR3 has 13 residues.

This clone came up many times. Other DNA sequences in the sample encode the same CDR3. V and J are TRBV19 and TRBJ2-2; D is perhaps TRBD2 (6 bases). The V gene lost 1 base and the J gene lost 0 bases, with 9 bases spanning the gap. CDR1 and CDR2 (germline): LNHDA, SQIVND (reference sequence). The CDR3 is made up of 16 amino acids. For the CDR3, the DNA is TGTGCCAGTAGTATAGGCGGGACCGCGAACACCGGGGAGCTGTTTTTT. Its protein product is CASSIGGTANTGELFF.

The chain has TRBV19 and TRBJ1-2; tentatively, D is TRBD1 (6 bases). V shed 4 bases and J shed 4 bases, with 16 bases lying between them. Germline CDR1 LNHDA, CDR2 SQIVND (reference sequence). The CDR3 length is 15 residues. The CDR3 reads CASSRGQGKGYGYTF. The CDR3 DNA reads as TGTGCCAGTAGTAGAGGGCAGGGGAAGGGCTATGGCTACACCTTC.

The chain uses TRBV12-5 and TRBJ2-1; D is unclear. V lost 1 base and J lost 8, with 9 bases in between. This CDR3 region has 13 residues. Germline assignment: CDR1 LGHNT and CDR2 FRNRAP. This chain's CDR3 is CASGLGVRDEQFF. The CDR3 region has the DNA TGTGCTAGTGGTTTGGGCGTACGGGATGAGCAGTTCTTC.

The chain has TRBV15 and TRBJ1-2; no reliable D call. V dropped 0 bases and J dropped 0 bases, with 11 bases sitting between them. The V gene's germline CDR1 is LNHNV and CDR2 YYDKDF (reference sequence). CDR3 length: 16 amino acids. The CDR3 is CATSRELNLANYGYTF. CDR3 DNA: TGTGCCACCAGCAGAGAACTAAACTTAGCTAACTATGGCTACACCTTC.

This clone was detected only a few times. The genes are TRBV6-2 or TRBV6-3 and TRBJ2-7, with D possibly matching TRBD1 (6 bases). In germline, CDR1 is MNHEY, CDR2 SVGEGT. V was shortened by 4 bases and J by 2 bases, with 15 bases between the two germline ends. The CDR3 runs 15 residues. For the CDR3, the DNA is TGTGCCAGCAGTTCTACAGGGCGCCCAACCTACGAGCAGTACTTC. It translates to CASSSTGRPTYEQYF.

The chain carries TRBV5-6 and TRBJ2-2, with TRBD1 identical over 7 bases. From germline, CDR1 is SGHDT and CDR2 YYEEEE. The CDR3 has 15 amino acids. V lost 1 base, J lost 1 base, and 1 base stayed unmatched. This chain's CDR3 is CASSLWDRNTGELFF. The CDR3, as DNA: TGTGCCAGCAGCTTGTGGGACAGGAACACCGGGGAGCTGTTTTTT.

The sample holds one count of this clone. The chain recombines TRBV28 with TRBJ2-1; D possibly corresponds to TRBD2 (5 bases). This CDR3 has 12 amino acids. V was clipped by 6 bases and J by 6 bases, with 9 bases between them. Germline lookup yields CDR1 MDHEN and CDR2 SYDVKM. CDR3 in DNA: TGTGCCAGCAGACGGGCGGGCAATGAGCAGTTCTTC. As protein: CASRRAGNEQFF.

This clone turned up a few times. The chain links TRBV5-1 to TRBJ1-1; D possibly corresponds to TRBD1 (6 bases). Trimming pared 0 bases from V and 0 bases from J, leaving 9 bases between. The CDR3 covers 15 residues. Germline CDR1 reads SGHRS; CDR2 reads YFSETQ. The CDR3 loop is CASSLATGLNTEAFF. DNA for the CDR3: TGCGCCAGCAGCTTGGCTACAGGGTTGAACACTGAAGCTTTCTTT. Full variable domain (missing parts from reference TRBV5-1 and TRBJ1-1): KAGVTQTPRYLIKTRGQQVTLSCSPISGHRSVSWYQQTPGQGLQFLFEYFSETQRNKGNFPGRFSGRQFSNSRSEMNVSTLELGDSALYLCASSLATGLNTEAFFGQGTRLTVV.

This chain uses TRBV7-9 with TRBJ2-3; 7 nucleotides line up with TRBD2. V lost 1 base and J lost 2; bases outside the gene matches: 3. This CDR3 spans 15 amino acids. The germline gives CDR1 SEHNR, CDR2 FQNEAQ (reference sequence). DNA for the CDR3: TGTGCCAGCAGCTTAGGGGGGGGACCCACAGATACGCAGTATTTT. Protein product: CASSLGGGPTDTQYF.

The chain carries TRBV5-1 and TRBJ2-1, with D unclear. The CDR3 runs to 13 residues. CDR1 is SGHRS, CDR2 YFSETQ, per germline. V gave up 1 base and J gave up 6 bases, with 8 bases separating them. The CDR3 sequence: CASSLTVFNEQFF. As DNA, the CDR3 is TGCGCCAGCAGCTTGACGGTGTTCAATGAGCAGTTCTTC.

This rearrangement joins TRBV10-3 to TRBJ1-4, with 9 bases identical to TRBD1. The CDR3 runs to 13 residues. Germline lookup yields CDR1 ENHRY and CDR2 SYGVKD. V gave up 8 bases and J gave up 5 bases; unmatched junction bases: 3. The DNA for the CDR3 is TGTGCCATCTCCGGGACAGGGAATGAAAAACTGTTTTTT. Translated, it gives CAISGTGNEKLFF.

The V gene is TRBV19, the J gene TRBJ1-6; the D gene is possibly TRBD1 (6 bases). This CDR3 contains 14 residues. In germline, CDR1 is LNHDA, CDR2 SQIVND (reference sequence). V was clipped by 5 bases and J by 13 bases, with 18 bases between them. The CDR3 loop reads CASSLGTRIDPLHF. The CDR3 DNA reads as TGTGCCAGTAGTTTGGGGACACGCATAGATCCCCTCCACTTT.

The CDR3 sequence is CSGVRGTYNEQFF. The CDR3, as DNA: TGCAGCGGGGTGAGGGGGACCTACAATGAGCAGTTCTTC. The genes are TRBV29-1 and TRBJ2-1; the D gene is possibly TRBD1 (6 bases). CDR3 length: 13 residues. V was shortened by 7 bases and J by 2 bases, with 12 bases between the two germline ends. From germline, CDR1 is SQVTM and CDR2 ANQGSEA.

A few counts support this clone. The chain is built from TRBV2 and TRBJ2-1; a weak D match, TRBD2 (5 bases). Per the germline V gene, CDR1 is SNHLY and CDR2 is FYNNEI. V lost 5 bases to trimming and J lost 2 bases, with 7 bases between them. CDR3 length: 13 amino acids. The DNA for the CDR3 is TGTGCCAGCAGTCGGGAAGCCTACAATGAGCAGTTCTTC. This gives the protein CASSREAYNEQFF. Full variable domain (missing parts from reference TRBV2 and TRBJ2-1): EPEVTQTPSHQVTQMGQEVILRCVPISNHLYFYWYRQILGQKVEFLVSFYNNEISEKSEIFDDQFSVERPDGSNFTLKIRSTKLEDSAMYFCASSREAYNEQFFGPGTRLTVL.